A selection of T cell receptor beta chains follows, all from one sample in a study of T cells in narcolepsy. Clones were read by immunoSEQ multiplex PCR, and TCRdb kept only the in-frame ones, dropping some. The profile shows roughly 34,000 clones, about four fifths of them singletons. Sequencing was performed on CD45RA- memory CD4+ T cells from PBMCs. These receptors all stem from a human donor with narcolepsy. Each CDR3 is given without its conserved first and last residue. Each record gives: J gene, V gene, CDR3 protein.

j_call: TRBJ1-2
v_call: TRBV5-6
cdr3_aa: ASRGTGLDYGYT

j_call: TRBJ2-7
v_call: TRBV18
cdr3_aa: ASSPRQGAPLEQY

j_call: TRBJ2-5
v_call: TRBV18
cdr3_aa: ASSPGRGAPETQY

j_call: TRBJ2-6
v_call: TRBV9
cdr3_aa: ASSVGSSGANVLT

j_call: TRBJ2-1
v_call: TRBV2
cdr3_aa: ASRGGLSYNEQF

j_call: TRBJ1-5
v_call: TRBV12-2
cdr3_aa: ASRLWGVNQPQH

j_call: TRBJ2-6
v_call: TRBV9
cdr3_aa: ASSVDSSGANVLT

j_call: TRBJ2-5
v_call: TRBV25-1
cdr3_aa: ASSENRGGTQY

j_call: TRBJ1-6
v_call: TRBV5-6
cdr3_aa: ASSELQSVNSPLH

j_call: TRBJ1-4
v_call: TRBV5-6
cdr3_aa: ASSLYGGINEKLF

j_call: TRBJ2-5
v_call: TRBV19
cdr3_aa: ATREAGGKETQY

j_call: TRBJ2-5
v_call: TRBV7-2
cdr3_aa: ASSFTSGGTQETQY

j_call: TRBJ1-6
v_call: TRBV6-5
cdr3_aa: ASSPGTWNSPLH

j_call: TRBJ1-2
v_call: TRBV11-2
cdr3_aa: ASSFRRKGYT

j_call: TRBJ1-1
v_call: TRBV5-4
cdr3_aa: ASSSGGRGANTEAF

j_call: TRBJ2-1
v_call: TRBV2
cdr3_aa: ASSRGQYNEQF

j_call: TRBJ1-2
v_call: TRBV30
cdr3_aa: AWSVPGGAANYGYT

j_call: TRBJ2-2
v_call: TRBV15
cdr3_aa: ATSSRDRNTGELF

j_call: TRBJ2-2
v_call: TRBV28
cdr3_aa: ASSSGQQAPGELF

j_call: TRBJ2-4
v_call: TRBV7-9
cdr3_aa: ASSFNRNIQY

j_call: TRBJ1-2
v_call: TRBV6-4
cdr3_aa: ASRDTGDAHNYGYT

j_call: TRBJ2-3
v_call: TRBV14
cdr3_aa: ASSHLAGDLTDTQY

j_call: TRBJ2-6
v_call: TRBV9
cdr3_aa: ASSKWQVAGANVLT

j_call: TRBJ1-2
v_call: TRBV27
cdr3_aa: ASSFFGTGAYGYT

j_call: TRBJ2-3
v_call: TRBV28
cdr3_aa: ASSRGAGGDTQY

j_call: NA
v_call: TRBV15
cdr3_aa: ATSRDGGDEQY

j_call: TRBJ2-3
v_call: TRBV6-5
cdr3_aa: ASTDSYTDTQY

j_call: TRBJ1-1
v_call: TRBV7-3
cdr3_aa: ASSSDRGTEAF

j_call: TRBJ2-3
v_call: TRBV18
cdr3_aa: ASSLSGLTDTQY

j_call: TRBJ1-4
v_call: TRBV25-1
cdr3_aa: ASSGGANEKLF

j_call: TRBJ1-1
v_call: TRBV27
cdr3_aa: ASSFTGGANTEAF

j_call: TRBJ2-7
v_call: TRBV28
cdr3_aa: ASQTSSTASYEQY

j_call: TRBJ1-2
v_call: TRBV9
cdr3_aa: ASSVGGGGGYGYT

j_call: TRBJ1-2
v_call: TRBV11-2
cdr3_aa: ASSATLTELWGYT

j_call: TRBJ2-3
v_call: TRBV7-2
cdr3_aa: ASSLALAGASTDTQY

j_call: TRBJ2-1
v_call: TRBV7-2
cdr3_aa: ASSFDRSSFNEQF

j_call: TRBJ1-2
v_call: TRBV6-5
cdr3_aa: ASSYLEREDYGYT

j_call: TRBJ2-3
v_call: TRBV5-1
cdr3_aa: ASSFVGVGTDTQY

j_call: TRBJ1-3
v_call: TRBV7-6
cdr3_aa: ASSLGSPSGNTIY

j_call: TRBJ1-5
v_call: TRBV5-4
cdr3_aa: ASSLAGPGQPQH

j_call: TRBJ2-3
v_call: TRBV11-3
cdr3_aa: ASSLDFSTDTQY

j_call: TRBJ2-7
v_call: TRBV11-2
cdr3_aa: ASRAQGYEQY

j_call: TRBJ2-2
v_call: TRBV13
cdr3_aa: ASSLEISGELF

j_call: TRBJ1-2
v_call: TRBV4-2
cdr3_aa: ASSQPGSDRGHGYT

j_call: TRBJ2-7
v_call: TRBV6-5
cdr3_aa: ASSRRTGPGEQY

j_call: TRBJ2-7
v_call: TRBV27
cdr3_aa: ASSLGGGFSYEQY

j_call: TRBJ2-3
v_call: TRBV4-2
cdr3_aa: ASSQDRATTDTQY

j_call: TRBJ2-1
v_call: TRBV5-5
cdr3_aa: ASILGTGGDEQF